The entry that follows covers one T cell receptor (beta chain) sequence. Its specificity is unknown. The CDR3 covers 14 residues. The J segment lost 0 bases and the V segment lost 4 bases, leaving 0 bases of the junction unmatched. From germline, CDR1 is KGHSH and CDR2 LQKENI. The sample is drawn from a study of cytomegalovirus exposure and HLA in healthy donors. Study conclusions and caveats: An assumption of roughly uniform sequencing depth across donors underlay the presence/absence analyses.

Amplification used 60 Vbeta primers and 13 Jbeta primers. Assay used: immunoSEQ multiplex PCR; TCRdb lists only in-frame clones, some missing. The table has more than 90,000 clones, 81% seen once. The receptor was derived from a woman aged 70 to 79 in good health and CMV-seropositive. V gene TRBV18 combines with J gene TRBJ2-1; 7 bases are a match to TRBD1. The sample comprised PBMCs. DNA for the CDR3: TGTGCCAGCTCACGGGACAGCTCCTACAATGAGCAGTTCTTC. As protein: CASSRDSSYNEQFF.